This T cell receptor (beta chain) was obtained from a study of identical twins' blood T cells. Each TCR cDNA library carried sample-specific barcodes on both ends. Via MiXCR, TCRdb re-called the 5' RACE reads, giving one row per CDR3 protein. Among 300,000 to 400,000 distinct CDR3 sequences listed, over 25% were seen once. The CDR3 loop spans 15 amino acids. Germline V gene lookup returns CDR1 SGHTA and CDR2 FQGNSA. V shed 6 bases, J shed 7 bases, and the junction held 14 bases outside the gene matches. The chain employs TRBV7-2 and TRBJ1-2; 7 bases are a match to TRBD1. Specimen: PBMCs. The clonotype was recovered from a woman aged 18 to 50 in good health. CDR3 loop: CASSYSTGTLVGYTF. The CDR3, as DNA: TGTGCCAGCAGTTATTCGACAGGGACTCTTGTTGGCTACACCTTC.